This T cell receptor beta chain comes out of a study of blood T cell repertoires in COVID-19. Looking at the study overall: COVID-19 samples from acute and convalescent phases originated in the United States, Italy and Spain. Sample material is recorded as cDNA or gDNA derived from T cells, B-cell-depleted T cells, or PBMCs.

In Seattle, patients joined the study during active infection and were tracked longitudinally. The germline V gene encodes CDR1 SGHNT and CDR2 YENEEA. The CDR3 totals 15 residues. V was clipped by 4 bases and J by 1 base; unmatched bases: 3. As originally analysed: The assay estimated nucleated cells by amplifying reference gene primers. Sequencing used immunoSEQ multiplex PCR; TCRdb keeps in-frame clones, though not all of them. That table supplies the V and J calls and clone size; D and trimming were determined from the DNA. Among 330,000 or so clones listed, roughly 86% were seen once. Sample: peripheral blood. The chain has TRBV11-3 and TRBJ2-3; TRBD1 agrees at 9 bases. The source of this sequence is a man aged 25 to 40 with COVID-19, enrolled during active disease. DNA for the CDR3: TGTGCCAGCAGCTCGGGACAGGGAGGCACAGATACGCAGTATTTT. Protein: CASSSGQGGTDTQYF.